The sequence of this T cell receptor beta chain was determined in a study of blood T cell repertoires in COVID-19. Study summary: Samples taken during acute and convalescent COVID-19 were collected in the United States, Italy and Spain.

Per the authors' pipeline: Researchers report that nucleated cell counts were estimated from reference gene primer amplification. Only in-frame clones appear in the TCRdb table, and some are missing; sequencing was by immunoSEQ multiplex PCR. V and J calls and clone size are copied from that table; D and trimming were computed from the DNA. The sample includes more than 65,000 clones, around 76% of them seen just once. Germline V gene sequence: CDR1 LNHNV, CDR2 YYDKDF (reference sequence). CDR3 size: 16 residues. V was clipped by 0 bases and J by 1 base, with 11 bases between them. The sequence derives from a woman of 80 years or more with active or convalescent COVID-19. This rearrangement joins TRBV15 to TRBJ2-3; the D gene is possibly TRBD1 (6 bases). Sample: peripheral blood. The CDR3 protein is CATSREGGQRTDTQYF. The CDR3 DNA reads TGTGCCACCAGCAGAGAAGGCGGACAGCGCACAGATACGCAGTATTTT.